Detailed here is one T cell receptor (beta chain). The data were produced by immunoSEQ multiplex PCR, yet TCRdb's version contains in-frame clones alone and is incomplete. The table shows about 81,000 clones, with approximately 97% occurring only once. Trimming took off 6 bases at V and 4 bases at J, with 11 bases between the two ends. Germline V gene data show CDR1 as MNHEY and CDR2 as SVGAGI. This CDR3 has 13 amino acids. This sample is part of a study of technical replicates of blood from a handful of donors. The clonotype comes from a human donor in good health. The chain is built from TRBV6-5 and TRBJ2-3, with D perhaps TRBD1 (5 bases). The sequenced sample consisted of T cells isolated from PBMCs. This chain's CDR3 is CASSRWTPDTQYF. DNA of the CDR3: TGTGCCAGCAGCCGCTGGACACCAGATACGCAGTATTTT.